What follows are 7 T cell receptor beta chains derived from one specimen sequenced in a study of glioma-infiltrating T cells after dendritic cell vaccination. The data were produced by immunoSEQ multiplex PCR, yet TCRdb's version contains in-frame clones alone and is incomplete. In the table there are about 24,000 clones, over 85% of which are singletons. Time point noted: after dendritic cell vaccination, including at tumor progression/relapse. Sequencing used blood, obtained after dendritic cell vaccination. The origin of the receptors is a human donor with glioblastoma.

The genes are TRBV5-1 and TRBJ1-1; D is ambiguous. CDR3 size: 16 residues. Germline CDR1 SGHRS, CDR2 YFSETQ. The V and J ends lost 6 bases and 4 bases respectively, with 22 bases between them. In DNA, the CDR3 is TGCGCCAGCACTGGGCACGGTTACTTAAAACCCACTGAAGCTTTCTTT. This gives the protein CASTGHGYLKPTEAFF.

The chain is built from TRBV7-9 and TRBJ2-1; D uncertain. The V gene's germline CDR1 is SEHNR and CDR2 FQNEAQ (reference sequence). This CDR3 spans 14 amino acids. Trimming left V 1 base short and J 4 bases short, with 8 bases between. For the CDR3, the DNA is TGTGCCAGCAGCTTAGTCGGAGAATACAATGAGCAGTTCTTC. The encoded protein is CASSLVGEYNEQFF.

A single count supports this clone. The chain uses TRBV5-1 and TRBJ2-5, with TRBD1 as a possible D gene (8 bases). Germline V gives CDR1 SGHRS, CDR2 YFSETQ. This CDR3 spans 16 amino acids. Trimming left V 3 bases short and J 4 bases short, with 19 bases between. The CDR3 region has the DNA TGCGCCAGCAGCTCCACAGGGGGGGCAGGGGGAGAGACCCAGTACTTC. Encoded protein: CASSSTGGAGGETQYF.

The genes are TRBV5-8 and TRBJ1-6, with a possible D match to TRBD1 (6 bases). V was cut by 4 bases and J by 0 bases, with 20 bases left in between. The germline V gene has CDR1 SGHTS and CDR2 YDEGEE. This CDR3 contains 19 residues. The CDR3 loop is CASSPVTGLYGSYNSPLHF. DNA of the CDR3: TGTGCCAGCAGCCCTGTAACAGGGTTATACGGCTCCTATAATTCACCCCTCCACTTT.

The rearrangement links TRBV19 to TRBJ1-1; TRBD1 aligns across 11 bases. V lost 4 bases to trimming and J lost 6 bases; unmatched junction nucleotides: 1. The CDR3 length is 13 residues. The germline V gene encodes CDR1 LNHDA and CDR2 SQIVND (reference sequence). The CDR3 loop is CASSRDRGSEAFF. The CDR3 DNA reads as TGTGCCAGTAGTAGGGACAGGGGGTCTGAAGCTTTCTTT.

The chain has TRBV29-1 and TRBJ1-1; a possible D gene is TRBD1 (6 bases). V dropped 4 bases and J dropped 0 bases, with 15 bases sitting between them. The CDR3 contains 15 residues. The germline V gene encodes CDR1 SQVTM and CDR2 ANQGSEA. The CDR3 is CSVGGTGHLNTEAFF. The CDR3, as DNA: TGCAGCGTTGGGGGGACGGGACACCTGAACACTGAAGCTTTCTTT.

V and J are TRBV6-5 and TRBJ2-5; 10 nucleotides match TRBD2. The CDR3 is 15 residues long. CDR1 is MNHEY and CDR2 is SVGAGI in the germline V gene. With V trimmed by 5 bases and J by 1 base, 4 bases remained unmatched. CDR3 DNA: TGTGCCAGCAGTATCCAGCGGGGGGGCCAAGAGACCCAGTACTTC. Residues: CASSIQRGGQETQYF.